Listed below are T cell receptor beta chains from one sample, sequenced in a study of T cell responses to AZD1222 COVID-19 vaccine. Some clones are missing from TCRdb's copy, which holds only in-frame ones; the method was immunoSEQ multiplex PCR. This table holds about 140,000 clones, about nine tenths found once. The sequences come from peripheral blood, collected on day 0 of AZD1222 vaccination. The receptors were sampled from an adult in good health. Each CDR3 is given with its conserved first and last residue. The order of the fields is clone size, J gene, D gene, V gene, CDR3 DNA, CDR3 protein. A D gene is named only where the DNA matches it firmly. Clone sizes are given selectively: once, few, many, or a class where the clone is expanded.

clone size: NA; J gene: TRBJ1-5; D gene: NA; V gene: TRBV19; CDR3 DNA: TGTGCCAGCCGCGGGGGGGGCGAACGCAATCAGCCCCAGCATTTT; CDR3 protein: CASRGGGERNQPQHF
clone size: NA; J gene: TRBJ2-1; D gene: NA; V gene: TRBV6-6; CDR3 DNA: TGTGCCAGCAGTTATCCGGGGGCGCACAATGAGCAGTTCTTC; CDR3 protein: CASSYPGAHNEQFF
clone size: NA; J gene: TRBJ1-3; D gene: NA; V gene: TRBV4-2; CDR3 DNA: TGTGCCAGCAGCCAAGGATTCTCCACAGGGAGCTCTGGAAACACCATATATTTT; CDR3 protein: CASSQGFSTGSSGNTIYF
clone size: NA; J gene: TRBJ1-5; D gene: TRBD1; V gene: TRBV5-5; CDR3 DNA: TGTGCCAGCAACCCGACAGGGGTTGGGCAGCCCCAGCATTTT; CDR3 protein: CASNPTGVGQPQHF
clone size: NA; J gene: TRBJ1-1; D gene: NA; V gene: TRBV5-8; CDR3 DNA: TGTGCCAGCAGCGGCCGACGGAACAGGGACTGGATGAACACTGAAGCTTTCTTT; CDR3 protein: CASSGRRNRDWMNTEAFF
clone size: NA; J gene: TRBJ2-2; D gene: NA; V gene: TRBV7-8; CDR3 DNA: TGTGCCAGCAGCCGGCCCCGGACGAAGAACACCGGGGAGCTGTTTTTT; CDR3 protein: CASSRPRTKNTGELFF
clone size: NA; J gene: TRBJ1-2; D gene: TRBD1; V gene: TRBV7-8; CDR3 DNA: TGTGCCAGCGGGCCCAGGGACAGGGAGTATCACGGCTACACCTTC; CDR3 protein: CASGPRDREYHGYTF
clone size: NA; J gene: TRBJ2-5; D gene: TRBD2; V gene: TRBV29-1; CDR3 DNA: TGCAGCGTTCCCTGGGGTCTAGCGGGGGGGCCGGTGGAGACCCAGTACTTC; CDR3 protein: CSVPWGLAGGPVETQYF
clone size: NA; J gene: TRBJ2-1; D gene: NA; V gene: TRBV28; CDR3 DNA: TGTGCCAGCAGTTTATCGGTCGACTCCTACAATGAGCAGTTCTTC; CDR3 protein: CASSLSVDSYNEQFF
clone size: NA; J gene: TRBJ1-5; D gene: NA; V gene: TRBV12-3/TRBV12-4; CDR3 DNA: TGTGCCAGCAGAAGGGGGGGCAATCAGCCCCAGCATTTT; CDR3 protein: CASRRGGNQPQHF
clone size: NA; J gene: TRBJ2-5; D gene: NA; V gene: TRBV18; CDR3 DNA: TGTGCCAGCTCACCAACCCCCCAAGAGACCCAGTACTTC; CDR3 protein: CASSPTPQETQYF
clone size: NA; J gene: TRBJ1-2; D gene: NA; V gene: TRBV5-6; CDR3 DNA: TGTGCCAGCAGCTTGGAGCCGGCGGGAGGCTACACCTTC; CDR3 protein: CASSLEPAGGYTF
clone size: NA; J gene: TRBJ1-1; D gene: TRBD1; V gene: TRBV29-1; CDR3 DNA: TGCAGCGTCGGGACAGACACTAAGGCTGAAGCTTTCTTT; CDR3 protein: CSVGTDTKAEAFF
clone size: few; J gene: TRBJ2-1; D gene: NA; V gene: TRBV4-1; CDR3 DNA: TGCGCCAGCAGCCAAGTAAGAGACAGCTCCTACAATGAGCAGTTCTTC; CDR3 protein: CASSQVRDSSYNEQFF
clone size: NA; J gene: TRBJ1-1; D gene: NA; V gene: TRBV7-2; CDR3 DNA: TGTGCCAGCAGCCTCGGGGGGGGGCCGGTAGCTTTCTTT; CDR3 protein: CASSLGGGPVAFF
clone size: NA; J gene: TRBJ2-7; D gene: TRBD1; V gene: TRBV27; CDR3 DNA: TGTGCCAGCGGGACCACAGGGGATCACGAGCAGTACTTC; CDR3 protein: CASGTTGDHEQYF
clone size: NA; J gene: TRBJ1-2; D gene: NA; V gene: TRBV10-1; CDR3 DNA: TGCGCCAGCAGTGATCGCAGGGACTATGGCTACACCTTC; CDR3 protein: CASSDRRDYGYTF
clone size: NA; J gene: TRBJ2-3; D gene: TRBD1; V gene: TRBV5-1; CDR3 DNA: TGCGCCAGCAGCTCCCGGACAGGCGGCTCCACAGATACGCAGTATTTT; CDR3 protein: CASSSRTGGSTDTQYF
clone size: NA; J gene: TRBJ2-3; D gene: NA; V gene: TRBV4-1; CDR3 DNA: TGCGCCAGCAGCCCTTGGGGGAGCTTTCGGAGGTACGGCACAGATACGCAGTATTTT; CDR3 protein: CASSPWGSFRRYGTDTQYF
clone size: NA; J gene: TRBJ2-5; D gene: TRBD1; V gene: TRBV18; CDR3 DNA: TGTGCCAGCTCACCCTGGGACAGTCAAGAGACCCAGTACTTC; CDR3 protein: CASSPWDSQETQYF
clone size: NA; J gene: TRBJ1-5; D gene: NA; V gene: TRBV28; CDR3 DNA: TGTGCCAGCAGTCCAGGGGCTGCTAATCAGCCCCAGCATTTT; CDR3 protein: CASSPGAANQPQHF
clone size: NA; J gene: TRBJ2-5; D gene: TRBD1; V gene: TRBV11-2; CDR3 DNA: TGTGCCAGCAGCTTGAAACCCGACAGGGTCCGGGAGACCCAGTACTTC; CDR3 protein: CASSLKPDRVRETQYF